This TCR beta chain is from a study of cytomegalovirus exposure and HLA in healthy donors. Findings and caveats of the study: Sequence variants that were highly shared formed a cluster that was likely a sequencing artifact. In a later analysis, the majority of CMV-associated beta chains seemingly showed HLA restriction.

Among the donors, all were healthy bone marrow donors. With 60 Vbeta and 13 Jbeta primers, the PCR was carried out. The data were produced by immunoSEQ multiplex PCR, yet TCRdb's version contains in-frame clones alone and is incomplete. The profile shows about 67,000 clones, 68% of them singletons. Per the germline V gene, CDR1 is SNHLY and CDR2 is FYNNEI. This CDR3 region has 15 residues. Trimming shortened V by 4 bases and J by 5 bases, and 17 bases separated the two germline ends. In the case of this clone: Antigen unknown.

The chain couples TRBV2 to TRBJ2-5; perhaps TRBD2 as D (6 bases). The source is a woman in her 30s in good health and CMV-seronegative. What was sequenced was PBMCs. In DNA, the CDR3 is TGTGCCAGCAGTGGTACTAGCTACCGTCCGGAGACCCAGTACTTC. This encodes CASSGTSYRPETQYF.